This T cell receptor (beta chain) was profiled in a study of shared clonotypes between healthy human individuals (dated by TCRdb to about 2020). Study-wide context: The cohort included a few men and a couple of women between 18 and 49 years of age. The study deeply sequenced blood TCR repertoires of about 5 healthy adults to estimate repertoire size and the extent of clonotype sharing between individuals. To increase sequencing depth and limit assay-specific biases, different laboratories used diverse techniques to prepare libraries and sequence TCR repertoires. Between about 0.8 and 9 billion PBMCs per donor were obtained by leukapheresis. Per donor, three plates each were used for CD4 naive and CD4 memory, two for CD8 naive, and one for CD8 memory.

Study-wide findings and limitations: The genetic and exposure-history diversity represented was limited by the small number of donors. Estimated clonotype richness was generally larger for naive than for memory subsets. Clonotypes shared by all four sorted-subset donors showed higher generation probabilities than non-shared clonotypes. Sampling was restricted to blood, and TCR repertoires in tissue are likely to differ from TCR repertoires in blood. When a few donors were compared, the shared fraction of clonotypes was around 5% for naive CD4, less than 4% for naive CD8, 2.3% for memory CD4, and around 0.37% for memory CD8. Incomplete sequencing was indicated by rarefaction of sorted-subset datasets, despite the large sequencing depth. Based on pairwise subsampling, the degree of clonotype sharing among donors was expected to be affected by sequencing depth.

CD8 naive samples were CD45RO-negative cells positively selected for CCR7, giving a CD45RA+CCR7+ population that excluded TemRA cells. Donors were healthy HIV-negative adults with no recently reported acute infections or vaccinations. All donors were Caucasian adults living in Nashville, Tennessee, USA. Blood was obtained by leukapheresis, after which PBMCs were separated by Ficoll-Histopaque density gradient centrifugation and cryopreserved in liquid nitrogen vapor phase. Purity and quantity of every magnetically sorted T cell population were checked by analytical flow cytometry. Genomic DNA was isolated from every sorted fraction and measured by UV absorbance on a Nanodrop 2000c. In the germline V gene (reference sequence), CDR1 corresponds to MNHEY and CDR2 to SMNVEV. V loses 1 base, J loses 2 bases, and the germline ends lie 8 bases apart. Including the terminal cysteine and phenylalanine, the CDR3 comprises 14 residues. Only CDR3 DNA is held: 42 bases, read in frame from base 1.

TCR CDR3 regions were amplified from genomic DNA by multiplex PCR using the deep immunoSEQ assay. Extracted genomic DNA from each cell subset was spread evenly across all wells of several immunoSEQ 96-well plates, with each plate serving as a replicate. For sorted subsets, about 220 ng of genomic DNA, equivalent to around 29,000 T cell genomes, went into each replicate PCR. Purified libraries were quantified with a Qubit 3.0 fluorometer, sized on a Bioanalyzer 2100, and re-quantified with the KAPA Library Quantification kit. Every immunoSEQ 96-well plate was sequenced on a dedicated single-read 150-cycle Illumina NextSeq 550 flow cell. The source study handled its data this way. Because the immunoSEQ output included only junctional sequences and no quality scores, the filtering could not be the same as the filtering used for full-length reads. To assign V/J genes and CDR3, sequences were annotated against IMGT germline references using PyIR, a Python wrapper for IgBLAST v1.9. Reads with weak V/J assignments (E-value above 1e-6), missing CDR3, stop codons, out-of-frame junctions, or ambiguous translated residues were removed. V3J clonotypes were defined as sequences sharing the same inferred V gene, J gene, and CDR3 amino acid sequence. Percentage overlap between repertoires was calculated by dividing the number of shared unique clonotypes by the size of the smaller repertoire. Richness of each repertoire was evaluated using RTK rarefaction, the Chao1 estimator, and Recon v2.1 estimates of unobserved clonotypes. For all TCRbeta clonotypes obtained by the gDNA method from a handful of donors, generation probabilities were computed with OLGA. This is the immuneACCESS table as TCRdb keeps it, with only in-frame sequences that have V and J called. A part of the clones is gone; compared with another copy, unresolved V genes explain less than half, and the rest is unexplained. V, J and clone size derive from that table, while D and trimming were established from the DNA sequence. The sample contains some 2,100,000 clones, approximately 94% of them found a single time. Roughly 1.7% of the sample lies in the top ten.

Notes on this clone: No antigen is known for it. Per-nucleotide qualities are absent, and no much larger clonotype sits a single base away.

The TCR comes from a man aged 18-30 years in good health. Some clones in this sample may be carry-over from other donors' samples. Sequenced material: naive CD8+ T cells from PBMCs. Taken with the paper, the label for cell subset or site translates to: CD45RA+CCR7+. This receptor chain uses TRBV27 and TRBJ2-5; the D gene identity is not certain. The DNA sequence is TGTGCCAGCAGTTTATTGGACGAACAAGAGACCCAGTACTTC. It translates as CASSLLDEQETQYF.